These T cell receptor beta chains were read from a single sample in a study of blood T cell repertoires in COVID-19. Here immunoSEQ multiplex PCR was the method, and the copy in TCRdb shows in-frame clones only, minus some. The data show roughly 190,000 clones, with around four fifths seen just once and approximately 12% held by the top ten. The sequenced sample was PBMCs or T cells enriched from blood (not recorded which). The origin of the receptors is a man aged 40-55 years who had recovered from COVID-19. Each CDR3 is given with its conserved first and last residue. The D gene is left open where the match is weak. Not all rows give a size; the values are once, few, many and, for expanded clones, a class.

-	TRBV10-1	TRBD1	TRBJ2-1	TGCGCCAGCAGGGACAGGGGCTACAATGAGCAGTTCTTC	CASRDRGYNEQFF
few	TRBV19	-	TRBJ1-2	TGTGCCAGTAGTGCTAACCTCGGGACATTATTCGGCTACACCTTC	CASSANLGTLFGYTF
-	TRBV18	-	TRBJ2-5	TGTGCCAGCTCACCTGGGGGGACGGGAGAGACCCAGTACTTC	CASSPGGTGETQYF
-	TRBV9	TRBD2	TRBJ2-1	TGTGCCAGCAGCGTACTAGCGGGGCACAATGAGCAGTTCTTC	CASSVLAGHNEQFF
-	TRBV5-1	TRBD1	TRBJ1-1	TGCGCCAGCAGCTATTTCCCGGGACAGAGCTTGAACACTGAAGCTTTCTTT	CASSYFPGQSLNTEAFF
-	TRBV19	-	TRBJ2-1	TGTGCCAGTAGTATGAGGCGAGGGCGGGGTACGTACAATGAGCAGTTCTTC	CASSMRRGRGTYNEQFF
-	TRBV7-2	-	TRBJ1-5	TGTGCCAGCAGCGGGCAGCCCAATCAGCCCCAGCATTTT	CASSGQPNQPQHF
-	TRBV29-1	-	TRBJ1-5	TGCAGCGTTCAACAGGGTGATCAGCCCCAGCATTTT	CSVQQGDQPQHF
-	TRBV5-6	-	TRBJ2-3	TGTGCCAGCAGCTTAGGGGGAGTAGATACGCAGTATTTT	CASSLGGVDTQYF
-	TRBV6-5	-	TRBJ1-1	TGTGCCAGCAGCCCGGGACTACTGAACACTGAAGCTTTCTTT	CASSPGLLNTEAFF
-	TRBV5-1	TRBD2	TRBJ2-2	TGCGCCAGCAGCCTCGGGACTACCTACACCGGGGAGCTGTTTTTT	CASSLGTTYTGELFF
-	TRBV7-9	TRBD1	TRBJ2-7	TGTGCCAGCAGCTTAGTGGGGGGGACAGGGATTTACGAGCAGTACTTC	CASSLVGGTGIYEQYF
-	TRBV10-3	TRBD2	TRBJ2-1	TGTGCCATCAGTGGCTCACTAGCGATTAATGAGCAGTTCTTC	CAISGSLAINEQFF
-	TRBV5-8	TRBD1	TRBJ2-5	TGTGCCAGCACCCTGGGACAGGGCCAAGAGACCCAGTACTTC	CASTLGQGQETQYF
-	TRBV28	TRBD2	TRBJ2-5	TGTGCCAGCAGTCGGACTAGCGGGAACCAAGAGACCCAGTACTTC	CASSRTSGNQETQYF
once	TRBV30	-	TRBJ1-6	TGTGCCTGGAGCGTAATGAGCTCCTATAATTCACCCCTCCACTTT	CAWSVMSSYNSPLHF
-	TRBV7-2	-	TRBJ1-2	TGTGCCAGCAGCTCAACTAACTATGGCTACACCTTC	CASSSTNYGYTF
-	TRBV9	-	TRBJ1-6	TGTGCCAGCAGCGGGCAGGGGCACAATTCACCCCTCCACTTT	CASSGQGHNSPLHF
once	TRBV7-9	TRBD1	TRBJ1-6	TGTGCCAGCAGCTTAGAAGGACAGGATAATTCACCCCTCCACTTT	CASSLEGQDNSPLHF
few	TRBV27	-	TRBJ2-2	TGTGCCAGCAGTTTATCAGCCACCGGGGAGCTGTTTTTT	CASSLSATGELFF
few	TRBV9	-	TRBJ2-1	TGTGCCAGCAGCGTAGTCTCAGGGTGGGATGAGCAGTTCTTC	CASSVVSGWDEQFF
-	TRBV7-2	-	TRBJ2-7	TGTGCCAGCAGCTTAGTTGCAGGCCCCAACGAGCAGTACTTC	CASSLVAGPNEQYF
-	TRBV7-2	TRBD1	TRBJ2-3	TGTGCCAGCAGCCAAGGACAGGTGGGGAGCACAGATACGCAGTATTTT	CASSQGQVGSTDTQYF
-	TRBV28	-	TRBJ1-3	TGTGCCAGCAATGAGGAGGCCTATCGAAACACCATATATTTT	CASNEEAYRNTIYF
few	TRBV7-2	-	TRBJ2-7	TGTGCCAGCAGTTTCGGGACTTCTAACTACGAGCAGTACTTC	CASSFGTSNYEQYF
-	TRBV7-2	-	TRBJ2-2	TGTGCCAGCAGCTTAGAAAACGGGGTCACCGGGGAGCTGTTTTTT	CASSLENGVTGELFF
-	TRBV28	-	TRBJ1-5	TGTGCCAGCAGTCCTGGGGGGAGGTGGCAGCCCCAGCATTTT	CASSPGGRWQPQHF
-	TRBV7-3	-	TRBJ1-1	TGTGCCAGCAGGGCTACAGCTCAGAACACTGAAGCTTTCTTT	CASRATAQNTEAFF
-	TRBV7-9	-	TRBJ2-2	TGTGCCAGCAGCTTCGCCAGGTCAACGAACACCGGGGAGCTGTTTTTT	CASSFARSTNTGELFF
-	TRBV7-9	TRBD1	TRBJ1-2	TGTGCCAGCAGTTTAACAGGGGCGGTTCGGGGCTACACCTTC	CASSLTGAVRGYTF
-	TRBV9	TRBD1	TRBJ1-2	TGTGCCAGCAGCGCGCTCTTAGTACAGGGGGATGGCTACACCTTC	CASSALLVQGDGYTF
-	TRBV18	-	TRBJ1-2	TGTGCCAGCTCACCAAGTTTAACAGCTACTAACTATGGCTACACCTTC	CASSPSLTATNYGYTF
once	TRBV28	-	TRBJ1-5	TGTGCCAGCAGATCAGGCTTGTCTGGGAGCAATCAGCCCCAGCATTTT	CASRSGLSGSNQPQHF
-	TRBV28	TRBD1	TRBJ1-1	TGTGCCAGCAGTTCCGGGACAGGGGAAACTGAAGCTTTCTTT	CASSSGTGETEAFF
once	TRBV29-1	-	TRBJ1-2	TGCAGCGTTTTGGGCGAGGGCTTGGGGTATGGCTACACCTTC	CSVLGEGLGYGYTF
-	TRBV9	-	TRBJ2-1	TGTGCCAGCAGTAAGGGGGGGGCGCGAGTCAACGAGCAGTTCTTC	CASSKGGARVNEQFF
-	TRBV7-3	-	TRBJ1-2	TGTGCCAGCAGCCCAACAGGTGCCTCTAACTATGGCTACACCTTC	CASSPTGASNYGYTF
-	TRBV6-5	TRBD1	TRBJ1-2	TGTGCCAGCAGGCCCACCGGGACAGGGGATGGCTACACCTTC	CASRPTGTGDGYTF
-	TRBV2	-	TRBJ2-3	TGTGCCAGCAACGAGCTGACAGATACGCAGTATTTT	CASNELTDTQYF
-	TRBV5-8	TRBD1	TRBJ1-5	TGTGCCAGCAGCGGGGGGACAGTTAACAATCAGCCCCAGCATTTT	CASSGGTVNNQPQHF
-	TRBV6-2/TRBV6-3	-	TRBJ2-1	TGTGCCAGCAGTTACCTAGCGACCGACAATGAGCAGTTCTTC	CASSYLATDNEQFF